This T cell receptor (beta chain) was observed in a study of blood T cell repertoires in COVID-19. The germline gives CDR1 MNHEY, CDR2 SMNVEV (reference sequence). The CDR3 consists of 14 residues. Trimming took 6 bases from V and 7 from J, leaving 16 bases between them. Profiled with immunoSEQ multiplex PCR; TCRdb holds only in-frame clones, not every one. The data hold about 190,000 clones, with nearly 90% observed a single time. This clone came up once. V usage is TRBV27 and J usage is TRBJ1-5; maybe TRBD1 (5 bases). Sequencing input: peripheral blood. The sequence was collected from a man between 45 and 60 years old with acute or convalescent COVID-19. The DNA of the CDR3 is TGTGCCAGCAGGGCTAGTTGGGGCAGACAGCCCCAGCATTTT. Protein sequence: CASRASWGRQPQHF.